The 30 T cell receptor beta chains listed next were all sequenced from one sample in a study of blood T cells in healthy people across ages. It was with a sample-barcoded 5' primer and a J-beta primer mix that a second PCR of about 6 to 12 cycles was run. TCRdb reanalysed the 5' RACE reads using MiXCR and keeps one entry per CDR3 protein. In the table there are some 760,000 distinct CDR3 sequences, around 25% of which are singletons. These data also featured in a second study, about T cells of mothers and their children.

What was sequenced was blood. The receptors were gathered from a boy younger than 18 in good health.

CDR3 loop: CASLTGTGEKLFF. The DNA for the CDR3 is TGTGCCAGCCTCACAGGGACCGGGGAAAAACTGTTTTTT. This rearrangement joins TRBV6-6 to TRBJ1-4; D is perhaps TRBD1 (6 bases). The CDR3 runs 13 residues. Germline assignment: CDR1 MNHNY and CDR2 SVGAGI (reference sequence). The ends were cut back, 8 bases at V and 8 bases at J, with 15 bases in the middle.

This clonotype was observed a handful of times. The chain combines TRBV27 with TRBJ2-1, with TRBD2 matching 10 bases. J was trimmed by 4 bases and V by 4 bases; bases with no gene match: 7. The CDR3 has 16 amino acids. CDR1 and CDR2 from the germline V gene are MNHEY and SMNVEV (reference sequence). The chain's CDR3 is CASSSSGSEAYNEQFF. DNA for the CDR3: TGTGCCAGCAGTTCTAGCGGGAGTGAGGCATACAATGAGCAGTTCTTC.

The CDR3 loop is CASSLALAGSGTDTQYF. CDR3 DNA: TGCGCCAGCAGCTTGGCTCTAGCGGGATCGGGGACAGATACGCAGTATTTT. This chain links TRBV5-1 with TRBJ2-3; 9 nucleotides line up with TRBD2. CDR1 is SGHRS and CDR2 is YFSETQ in the germline V gene. With 0 bases clipped from V and 3 bases from J, the junction kept 8 bases outside the gene matches. The CDR3 is 17 amino acids. The whole variable domain, filled in from reference TRBV5-1 and TRBJ2-3, reads KAGVTQTPRYLIKTRGQQVTLSCSPISGHRSVSWYQQTPGQGLQFLFEYFSETQRNKGNFPGRFSGRQFSNSRSEMNVSTLELGDSALYLCASSLALAGSGTDTQYFGPGTRLTVL.

The chain couples TRBV6-6 to TRBJ1-1; weak D call: TRBD1 (6 bases). This CDR3 has 15 residues. Germline CDR1 is MNHNY and CDR2 is SVGAGI (reference sequence). Trimming shortened V by 2 bases and J by 3 bases, and 13 bases separated the two germline ends. The CDR3, as DNA: TGTGCCAGCAGTTACGGGCAGGGGAGGGACACTGAAGCTTTCTTT. It translates to CASSYGQGRDTEAFF.

This clonotype was observed a few times. This chain connects TRBV4-2 to TRBJ2-3, with 8 bases that match TRBD1. Germline V gives CDR1 LGHNA, CDR2 YNFKEQ. V gave up 1 base and J gave up 4 bases; unmatched junction bases: 1. This CDR3 is 14 amino acids long. The CDR3 is CASSQGTGPDTQYF. Written as DNA, the CDR3 is TGTGCCAGCAGCCAAGGGACAGGGCCAGATACGCAGTATTTT.

This clonotype was picked up a small number of times. The V and J genes are TRBV7-9 and TRBJ1-4; possible D gene TRBD1, 6 bases. CDR1 SEHNR and CDR2 FQNEAQ come from the germline V gene (reference sequence). V was clipped by 5 bases and J by 0 bases, with 13 bases between them. The CDR3 totals 16 residues. CDR3 DNA sequence: TGTGCCAGCAGCGTAGGGCAGGGGACAACTAATGAAAAACTGTTTTTT. This translates into CASSVGQGTTNEKLFF.

This chain connects TRBV7-9 to TRBJ2-1, with D perhaps matching TRBD2 (5 bases). CDR3 size: 13 residues. Per the germline V gene, CDR1 is SEHNR and CDR2 is FQNEAQ (reference sequence). With 5 bases removed from V and 9 bases from J, the gap between germline ends came to 14 bases. Written as DNA, the CDR3 is TGTGCCAGCAGCAAGAAACTAGGCGGTGAGCAGTTCTTC. It encodes CASSKKLGGEQFF.

The V and J genes are TRBV28 and TRBJ2-3; 14 bases are shared with TRBD2. The CDR3 loop spans 16 amino acids. Germline V gene data show CDR1 as MDHEN and CDR2 as SYDVKM. Unmatched junction bases numbered 7, after V lost 4 bases and J lost 7 bases. This CDR3 reads CASSSSGLAGGYTQYF. The CDR3 DNA is TGTGCCAGCAGTTCCTCTGGACTAGCGGGGGGCTATACGCAGTATTTT.

The rearrangement links TRBV6-5 to TRBJ2-7; TRBD1 might be the D (6 bases). Looked up from germline, CDR1 is MNHEY and CDR2 is SVGAGI. V lost 11 bases and J 8 bases, leaving 16 bases between the germline ends. The CDR3 spans 11 residues. The CDR3 coding sequence is TGTGCCGCCGGACTGTGGGACAAGCAGTACTTC. This encodes CAAGLWDKQYF.

This sequence joins TRBV27 and TRBJ1-4; TRBD1 matches 7 bases. Germline V gene sequence: CDR1 MNHEY, CDR2 SMNVEV (reference sequence). This CDR3 is 15 amino acids long. V gave up 4 bases and J gave up 8 bases; unmatched junction bases: 10. The CDR3 reads CASSSSTGSLEKLFF. CDR3 coding DNA: TGTGCCAGCAGTTCCTCGACAGGGTCATTGGAAAAACTGTTTTTT.

This clonotype has only a few counts. The V and J genes are TRBV7-2 and TRBJ2-5; 8 bases fit TRBD2. CDR1 is SGHTA, CDR2 FQGNSA, per germline. Trimming removed 5 bases from V and 5 bases from J; junction bases left unmatched: 10. CDR3 length: 15 amino acids. The CDR3 DNA follows: TGTGCCAGCAGCGCAAGCCCGGGGGGGCGGGAGACCCAGTACTTC. This encodes CASSASPGGRETQYF.

V gene TRBV5-1 combines with J gene TRBJ1-2, with a tentative D call TRBD1 (5 bases). This CDR3 spans 13 amino acids. Germline V gene lookup returns CDR1 SGHRS and CDR2 YFSETQ. V was pared by 4 bases and J by 6 bases, with 13 bases between. CDR3 bases: TGCGCCAGCAGCGCGGACATGCTTAATGGCTACACCTTC. This translates into CASSADMLNGYTF. Looking up the rest from reference TRBV5-1 and TRBJ1-2 gives the full variable domain: KAGVTQTPRYLIKTRGQQVTLSCSPISGHRSVSWYQQTPGQGLQFLFEYFSETQRNKGNFPGRFSGRQFSNSRSEMNVSTLELGDSALYLCASSADMLNGYTFGSGTRLTVV.

This clonotype was seen a few times. V gene TRBV14 combines with J gene TRBJ2-3; 9 nucleotides align to TRBD1. In germline, CDR1 is SGHDN, CDR2 FVKESK. The CDR3 consists of 16 residues. V lost 4 bases, J lost 4 bases, and 9 bases stayed unmatched. CDR3 DNA: TGTGCCAGCAGCCGCTCCGGGACAGGGTTCCCAGATACGCAGTATTTT. Amino acids: CASSRSGTGFPDTQYF.

The V call is TRBV5-6, the J call TRBJ2-1; weak D call: TRBD2 (5 bases). Per germline, CDR1 SGHDT and CDR2 YYEEEE. V was shortened by 5 bases and J by 7 bases, with 16 bases between the two germline ends. This CDR3 has 14 amino acids. The CDR3 sequence: CASSYFTGGNEQFF. For the CDR3, the DNA is TGTGCCAGCAGTTACTTCACTGGAGGAAATGAGCAGTTCTTC.

In this sample, this clonotype turned up a few times. The chain joins TRBV7-9 to TRBJ2-5, with TRBD2 matching over 11 bases. The assigned J gene may be wrong: the sequence end matches TRBJ2-7 better. The CDR3 sequence is 16 residues long. Germline CDR1 reads SEHNR; CDR2 reads FQNEAQ (reference sequence). The CDR3 DNA follows: TGTGCCAGCAGCTTATTCGATAGCGGGAGGGACAACGAGCAGTACTTC. Translating it yields CASSLFDSGRDNEQYF.

This clonotype was counted only a few times. The chain combines TRBV20-1 with TRBJ1-2; D perhaps matches TRBD1 (6 bases). Deletions cut 1 base from V and 8 bases from J, with 14 bases between. The germline CDR1 and CDR2 sequences are DFQATT and SNEGSKA (reference sequence). This CDR3 contains 13 residues. CDR3 DNA sequence: TGCAGTGCTAGAGCGGGGGGCTGGAAAGGCTACACCTTC. Protein product: CSARAGGWKGYTF.

The chain joins TRBV29-1 to TRBJ1-4; TRBD1 aligns across 9 bases. This CDR3 spans 16 amino acids. V shed 6 bases and J 0 bases; nucleotides not matched to a gene: 8. The germline V gene has CDR1 SQVTM and CDR2 ANQGSEA. The CDR3 here is CSVGQGNGATNEKLFF. The CDR3 nucleotides are TGCAGCGTCGGACAGGGGAATGGGGCAACTAATGAAAAACTGTTTTTT.

The rearrangement uses TRBV6-5 and TRBJ2-5, with D perhaps matching TRBD2 (6 bases). Trimming pared 5 bases from V and 0 bases from J, leaving 7 bases between. Germline-derived CDR1 and CDR2 are MNHEY and SVGAGI. The CDR3 covers 13 residues. The CDR3 reads CASSGGNQETQYF. CDR3 DNA sequence: TGTGCCAGCAGTGGCGGGAACCAAGAGACCCAGTACTTC.

The genes are TRBV6-2 or TRBV6-3 and TRBJ2-7, with a weak D call TRBD2 (6 bases). V was clipped by 6 bases and J by 3 bases, with 21 bases between them. Per germline, CDR1 MNHEY and CDR2 SVGEGT. The CDR3 sequence is 16 residues long. The CDR3 DNA reads as TGTGCCAGCAGGGGAGGACGGGCCGGAGCCTACTACGAGCAGTACTTC. The encoded protein is CASRGGRAGAYYEQYF.

Here the CDR3 reads CASGPRDYRALVNTEAFF. The CDR3 region has the DNA TGTGCTAGTGGCCCCCGGGATTACAGGGCTTTGGTGAACACTGAAGCTTTCTTT. The gene calls are TRBV12-5 and TRBJ1-1; D possibly corresponds to TRBD1 (6 bases). V was shortened by 6 bases and J by 0 bases, with 23 bases between the two germline ends. Germline V gene sequence: CDR1 LGHNT, CDR2 FRNRAP. The CDR3 covers 18 residues.

The table lists this clonotype with a few counts. This chain joins TRBV20-1 and TRBJ2-5; D is possibly TRBD2 (6 bases). The CDR3 consists of 14 residues. The germline V gene encodes CDR1 DFQATT and CDR2 SNEGSKA (reference sequence). V shed 6 bases and J shed 5 bases, with 19 bases lying between them. CDR3: CSADGRRGIETQYF. CDR3 coding DNA: TGCAGTGCCGACGGAAGGCGCGGGATCGAGACCCAGTACTTC.

This clonotype turned up a few times. The V and J genes are TRBV7-9 and TRBJ1-1; D is uncertain. The CDR3 covers 13 residues. V lost 5 bases to trimming and J lost 3 bases, with 10 bases between them. Germline V gives CDR1 SEHNR, CDR2 FQNEAQ (reference sequence). The CDR3 nucleotides are TGTGCCAGCAGCGGTCGGGCTGACACTGAAGCTTTCTTT. This translates into CASSGRADTEAFF.

The rearrangement joins TRBV6-2 or TRBV6-3 to TRBJ2-1; a weak D match, TRBD1 (5 bases). The end of the DNA aligns better with TRBJ2-7, so the J call may be wrong. Germline values: CDR1 MNHEY, CDR2 SVGEGT. The CDR3 runs 13 residues. The CDR3 DNA is TGTGCCAGCAGTTACTCTACAGGTTTAGAGCAGTACTTC. This gives the protein CASSYSTGLEQYF.

This clonotype came up a few times. The J gene is TRBJ2-1, the V gene TRBV20-1, with 9 bases identical to TRBD2. This CDR3 has 15 residues. Germline assignment: CDR1 DFQATT and CDR2 SNEGSKA (reference sequence). The ends lost 6 bases at V and 10 bases at J; junction bases unmatched: 16. The CDR3 nucleotides read TGCAGTGCCACCTGGGCCAGCGGGAGGTGGGGGGAGCAGTTCTTC. It is translated as CSATWASGRWGEQFF.

The gene calls are TRBV5-1 and TRBJ2-5; 8 nucleotides line up with TRBD1. The DNA end is a closer match to TRBJ2-1, so the J assignment may be wrong. Germline lookup yields CDR1 SGHRS and CDR2 YFSETQ. The CDR3 runs to 14 residues. CDR3 DNA sequence: TGCGCCAGCAGCCGGGGACAGGCAGGAAATGAGCAGTTCTTC. This translates into CASSRGQAGNEQFF.

This chain uses TRBV5-1 with TRBJ2-5, with a possible D match to TRBD1 (5 bases). Trimming cost V 0 bases and J 6 bases, with 9 bases left between them. Per germline, CDR1 SGHRS and CDR2 YFSETQ. The CDR3 has 13 residues. The CDR3 region has the DNA TGCGCCAGCAGCTTGGAGGGGAAAAAGACCCAGTACTTC. Protein sequence: CASSLEGKKTQYF.

The V and J genes are TRBV12-3 or TRBV12-4 and TRBJ1-5; D possibly corresponds to TRBD1 (5 bases). CDR3 size: 17 residues. V lost 3 bases to trimming and J lost 2 bases, with 17 bases between them. The CDR3 sequence: CASSLRVWGVGNQPQHF. The CDR3 DNA reads as TGTGCCAGCAGTTTGCGCGTTTGGGGGGTTGGCAATCAGCCCCAGCATTTT.

J is TRBJ1-4 and V is TRBV7-2; 7 positions agree with TRBD1. Germline V gives CDR1 SGHTA, CDR2 FQGNSA. The V gene end was trimmed by 1 base and the J gene end by 8 bases; junction bases not matched to a gene: 7. The CDR3 is made up of 15 amino acids. The CDR3 loop reads CASSLGGTAPEKLFF. In nucleotides, the CDR3 is TGTGCCAGCAGCTTAGGTGGGACAGCACCAGAAAAACTGTTTTTT.

This clonotype was detected only a few times. The chain combines TRBV18 with TRBJ2-4; a possible D gene is TRBD2 (5 bases). The CDR3 consists of 13 residues. The V end lost 4 bases, the J end lost 9 bases, and 13 bases lay between the germline ends. Per germline, CDR1 KGHSH and CDR2 LQKENI. The CDR3 spells CASSRYGVLIQYF. CDR3 in DNA: TGTGCCAGCTCACGATACGGGGTCCTCATTCAGTACTTC.

The rearrangement links TRBV20-1 to TRBJ2-1; possibly TRBD1 for D (6 bases). Germline CDR1 DFQATT, CDR2 SNEGSKA (reference sequence). Trimming took off 5 bases at V and 10 bases at J, with 15 bases between the two ends. The CDR3 covers 12 residues. CDR3 region: CSASQPDREQFF. As DNA, the CDR3 is TGCAGTGCTTCCCAACCCGACAGGGAGCAGTTCTTC.